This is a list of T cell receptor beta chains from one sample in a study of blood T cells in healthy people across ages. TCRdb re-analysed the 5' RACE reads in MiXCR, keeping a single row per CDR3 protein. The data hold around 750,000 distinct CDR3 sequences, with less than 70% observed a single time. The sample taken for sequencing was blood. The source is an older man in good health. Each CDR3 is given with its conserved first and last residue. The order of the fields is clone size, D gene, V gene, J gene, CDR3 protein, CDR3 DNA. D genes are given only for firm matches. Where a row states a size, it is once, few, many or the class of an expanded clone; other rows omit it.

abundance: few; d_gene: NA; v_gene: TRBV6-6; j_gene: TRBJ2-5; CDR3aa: CASSSPEGTQYF; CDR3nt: TGTGCCAGCAGTTCACCTGAAGGGACCCAGTACTTC
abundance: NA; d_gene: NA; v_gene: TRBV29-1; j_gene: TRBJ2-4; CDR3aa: CSVAGRGSSARGNIQYF; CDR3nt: TGCAGCGTTGCGGGTAGAGGGAGTAGCGCGCGCGGGAACATTCAGTACTTC
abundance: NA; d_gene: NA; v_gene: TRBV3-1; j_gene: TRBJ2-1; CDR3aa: CASSQGRGRGYNEQFF; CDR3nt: TGTGCCAGCAGCCAAGGTCGTGGGAGAGGATACAATGAGCAGTTCTTC
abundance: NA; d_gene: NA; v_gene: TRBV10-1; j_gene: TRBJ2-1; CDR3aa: CASSARAGYNEQFF; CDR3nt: TGCGCCAGCAGTGCTAGGGCGGGATACAATGAGCAGTTCTTC
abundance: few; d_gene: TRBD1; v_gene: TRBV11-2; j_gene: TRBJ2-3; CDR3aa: CASSLGDRVTDTQYF; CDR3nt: TGTGCCAGCAGCTTAGGGGACAGGGTCACAGATACGCAGTATTTT
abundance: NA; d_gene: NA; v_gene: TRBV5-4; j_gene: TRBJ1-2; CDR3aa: CASRPFSSGNYGYTF; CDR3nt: TGTGCCAGCAGGCCATTCTCCTCCGGAAACTATGGCTACACCTTC
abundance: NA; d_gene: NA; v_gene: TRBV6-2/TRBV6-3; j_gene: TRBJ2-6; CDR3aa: CASSQYRAGANVLTF; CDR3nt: TGTGCCAGCAGTCAATACAGGGCTGGGGCCAACGTCCTGACTTTC
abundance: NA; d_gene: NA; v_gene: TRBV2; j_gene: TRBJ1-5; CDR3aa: CASMSRDHQPQHF; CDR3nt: TGTGCCAGCATGTCGAGGGACCATCAGCCCCAGCATTTT
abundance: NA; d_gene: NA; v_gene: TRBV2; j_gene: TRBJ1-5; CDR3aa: CATQDRLSNQPQHF; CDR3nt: TGTGCCACCCAAGACAGGCTTAGCAATCAGCCCCAGCATTTT
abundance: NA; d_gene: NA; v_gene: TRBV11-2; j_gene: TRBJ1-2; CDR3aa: CASSSPLNYGYTF; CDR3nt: TGTGCCAGCAGCTCACCCCTGAACTATGGCTACACCTTC
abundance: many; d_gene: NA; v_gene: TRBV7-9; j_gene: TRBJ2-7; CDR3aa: CASSLARGEQYF; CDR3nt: TGTGCCAGCAGCTTAGCGCGTGGGGAGCAGTACTTC
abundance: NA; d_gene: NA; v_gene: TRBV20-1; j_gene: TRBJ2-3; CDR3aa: CSARDSSSRYAYF; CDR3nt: TGCAGTGCTAGAGACTCGAGTAGCAGATACGCGTATTTT
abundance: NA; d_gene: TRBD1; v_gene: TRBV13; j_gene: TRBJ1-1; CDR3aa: CASSPTGTGGTEAFF; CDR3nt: TGTGCCAGCAGCCCAACCGGGACAGGGGGCACTGAAGCTTTCTTT
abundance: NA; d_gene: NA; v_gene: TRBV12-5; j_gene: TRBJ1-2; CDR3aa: CASGLVIGTHYGYTF; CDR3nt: TGTGCTAGTGGTTTGGTTATAGGGACCCACTATGGCTACACCTTC
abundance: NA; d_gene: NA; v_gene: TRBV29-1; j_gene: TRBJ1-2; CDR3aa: CSVEGDGGNRNGYTF; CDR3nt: TGCAGCGTTGAGGGGGACGGTGGGAATAGGAATGGCTACACCTTC
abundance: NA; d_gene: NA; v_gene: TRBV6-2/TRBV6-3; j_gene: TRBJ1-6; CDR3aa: CASSYWDLGYAPLHF; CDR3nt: TGTGCCAGCAGTTACTGGGACTTGGGTTACGCACCCCTCCACTTT
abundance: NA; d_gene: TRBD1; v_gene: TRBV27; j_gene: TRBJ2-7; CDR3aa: CASSFFPLTIDRDGSYEQYF; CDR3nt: TGTGCCAGCAGCTTTTTCCCGCTAACAATCGACAGGGACGGTTCGTACGAGCAGTACTTC
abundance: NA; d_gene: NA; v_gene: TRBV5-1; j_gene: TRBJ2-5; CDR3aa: CASTENEETQYF; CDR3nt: TGCGCCAGCACTGAGAATGAAGAGACCCAGTACTTC
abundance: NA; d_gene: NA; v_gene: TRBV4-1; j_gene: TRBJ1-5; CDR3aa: CASSPGPKDNQPQHF; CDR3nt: TGCGCCAGCAGCCCAGGCCCCAAGGATAATCAGCCCCAGCATTTT
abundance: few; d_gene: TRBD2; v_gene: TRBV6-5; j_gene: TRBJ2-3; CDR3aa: CASSPVLAQDAYF; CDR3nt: TGTGCCAGCAGTCCTGTACTAGCGCAAGACGCGTATTTT
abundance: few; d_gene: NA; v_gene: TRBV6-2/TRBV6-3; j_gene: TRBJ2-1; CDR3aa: CASGPRQIFYEQFF; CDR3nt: TGTGCCTCGGGGCCGAGACAGATTTTCTATGAGCAGTTCTTC
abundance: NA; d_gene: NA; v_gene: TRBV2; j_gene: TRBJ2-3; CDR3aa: CASSEWRRDTQYF; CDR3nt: TGTGCCAGCAGTGAGTGGCGGAGGGATACGCAGTATTTT
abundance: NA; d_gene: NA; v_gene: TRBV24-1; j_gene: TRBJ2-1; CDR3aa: CATSVGDLGGDNEQFF; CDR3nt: TGTGCCACCAGTGTGGGAGACTTAGGTGGGGACAATGAGCAGTTCTTC
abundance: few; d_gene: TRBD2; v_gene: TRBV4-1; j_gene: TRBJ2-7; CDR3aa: CASSPTGLADEQYF; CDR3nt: TGCGCCAGCAGCCCGACGGGACTAGCAGATGAGCAGTACTTC
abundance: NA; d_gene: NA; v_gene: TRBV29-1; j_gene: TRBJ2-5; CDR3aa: CSVEVQEGETQYF; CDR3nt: TGCAGCGTTGAAGTGCAAGAAGGGGAGACCCAGTACTTC
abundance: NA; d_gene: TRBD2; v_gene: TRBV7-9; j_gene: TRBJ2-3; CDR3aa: CASSPSWLAGGDGHRDAYF; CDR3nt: TGTGCCAGCAGCCCTAGCTGGCTAGCGGGAGGGGATGGTCACAGAGACGCGTATTTT
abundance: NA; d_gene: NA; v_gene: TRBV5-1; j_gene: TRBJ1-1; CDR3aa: CASGTGAMNTEAFF; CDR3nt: TGCGCCAGCGGAACAGGTGCCATGAACACTGAAGCTTTCTTT
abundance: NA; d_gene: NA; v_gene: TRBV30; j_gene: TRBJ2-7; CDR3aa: CAWGTGGKNYEQYF; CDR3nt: TGTGCCTGGGGTACGGGCGGGAAGAACTACGAGCAGTACTTC
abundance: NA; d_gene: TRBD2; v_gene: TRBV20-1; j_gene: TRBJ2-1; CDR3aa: CSARDSSGSWNEQFF; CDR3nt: TGCAGTGCTAGAGATAGTAGCGGGAGTTGGAATGAGCAGTTCTTC
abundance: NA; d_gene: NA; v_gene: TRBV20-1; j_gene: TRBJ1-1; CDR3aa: CSARDARALNTEAFF; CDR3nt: TGCAGTGCTAGAGATGCCAGGGCGTTGAACACTGAAGCTTTCTTT